The text below deals with one T cell receptor beta chain. The antigen is undetermined. This record comes from a study of cytomegalovirus exposure and HLA in healthy donors. Study-level findings and limits: Despite most TCR sequences being rare, some public TCRs occurred in many donors.

Germline V lookup: CDR1 SNHLY, CDR2 FYNNEI. V shed 9 bases and J shed 4 bases, with 15 bases lying between them. CDR3 length: 13 amino acids. Primers for the PCR totalled 60 Vbeta and 13 Jbeta. The protocol was immunoSEQ multiplex PCR, while the TCRdb copy is restricted to in-frame clones and leaves out a portion. The top ten clones hold 1.3% to 1.5% of a sample with over 150,000 clones, about three quarters of them seen once. The sequencing sample was made of PBMCs. This TCR derives from a man aged 18 to 35 in good health and CMV-seronegative. The chain combines TRBV2 with TRBJ2-5; TRBD2 is a possible D gene (5 bases). The CDR3 nucleotides are TGTGCCAGTACAAAAGAGGGCTCAGAGACCCAGTACTTC. It specifies CASTKEGSETQYF.